A selection of T cell receptor beta chains follows, all from one sample in a study of blood T cell repertoires in COVID-19. Assay used: immunoSEQ multiplex PCR; TCRdb lists only in-frame clones, some missing. The table records 22,000 or so clones, roughly nine tenths of them present only once. The sequenced sample was peripheral blood. The receptors were sampled from a human donor in a cohort sampled during active COVID-19. Both conserved end residues are trimmed from each CDR3. The order of the fields is clone size, J gene, V gene, CDR3 protein. Clone size, where shown, is once, few, many, or a class for clones that have expanded.

NA	TRBJ2-7	TRBV4-3	ASSQEETSSYEQY
NA	TRBJ1-6	TRBV19	ASSIFGGLNSPLH
NA	TRBJ2-7	TRBV2	ASDRTLSYEQY
few	TRBJ1-5	TRBV30	AWSVRENQPQH
NA	TRBJ2-2	TRBV27	ASSLREPGELF
NA	TRBJ2-7	TRBV30	AWSRTGTGSYEQY
NA	TRBJ1-5	TRBV2	ASGEQGVGNQPQH
once	TRBJ2-3	TRBV3-1/TRBV3-2	ASSPDRGTQY
NA	TRBJ2-1	TRBV5-1	ASSLLTSGRAGNEQF
few	TRBJ1-4	TRBV30	AWSRQSNEKLF
NA	TRBJ1-1	TRBV3-1/TRBV3-2	ASSQGRGGTEAF
NA	TRBJ1-1	TRBV24-1	ATSRTGGTEAF
NA	TRBJ1-4	TRBV7-2	ASSTAGSTNEKLF
few	TRBJ2-2	TRBV6-4	ASRGGETDTGELF
once	TRBJ1-2	TRBV21-1	ASMKRNWESEGPNYGYT
NA	TRBJ2-1	TRBV6-5	ASSYSRGPSEQF
NA	TRBJ1-6	TRBV10-3	AIKGTGDSPLH
NA	TRBJ1-5	TRBV27	ACRQGVGPQH
NA	TRBJ1-2	TRBV18	ASSPPRQGANYGYT
few	TRBJ2-2	TRBV4-3	ASSQTDRAPGELF
NA	TRBJ2-1	TRBV28	ASSLRGTYNEQF